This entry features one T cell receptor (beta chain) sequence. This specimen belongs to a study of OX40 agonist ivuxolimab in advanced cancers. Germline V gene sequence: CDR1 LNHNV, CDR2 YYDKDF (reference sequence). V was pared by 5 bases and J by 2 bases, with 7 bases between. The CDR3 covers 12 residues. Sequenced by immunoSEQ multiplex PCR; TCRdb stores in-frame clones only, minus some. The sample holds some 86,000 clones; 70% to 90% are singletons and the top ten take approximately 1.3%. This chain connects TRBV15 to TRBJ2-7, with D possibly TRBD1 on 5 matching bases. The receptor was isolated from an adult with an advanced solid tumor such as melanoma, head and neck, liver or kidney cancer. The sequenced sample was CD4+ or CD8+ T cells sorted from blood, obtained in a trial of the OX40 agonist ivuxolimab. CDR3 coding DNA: TGTGCCACCAGCGACAGAACCTACGAGCAGTACTTC. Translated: CATSDRTYEQYF.